Each of the 20 T cell receptor beta chains below was sequenced from the same sample in a study of tissue T cells after allogeneic stem cell transplantation. The repertoire was sequenced with immunoSEQ multiplex PCR; TCRdb's copy has only in-frame clones and lacks some. The sample lists tens of thousands of clones; roughly 89% were seen once. The sequencing used blood, collected before transplantation. The receptors were sampled from a woman between 40 and 69 years old who later had graft-versus-host disease after an allogeneic stem cell transplant.

This clone was seen once. J is TRBJ2-1 and V is TRBV9; possible D gene TRBD1, 5 bases. This CDR3 comprises 13 residues. Germline values: CDR1 SGDLS, CDR2 YYNGEE. Trimming shortened V by 0 bases and J by 6 bases, and 7 bases separated the two germline ends. CDR3 loop: CASSVDQGNEQFF. The CDR3 region has the DNA TGTGCCAGCAGCGTAGACCAGGGCAATGAGCAGTTCTTC.

The chain uses TRBV4-3 and TRBJ2-1; no reliable D call. Per germline, CDR1 LGHNA and CDR2 YSLEER. This CDR3 region has 16 residues. The ends were cut back, 4 bases at V and 5 bases at J, with 18 bases in the middle. CDR3 coding DNA: TGCGCCAGCAGCCCATACGCGTACTCGGACGACAATGAGCAGTTCTTC. Its protein product is CASSPYAYSDDNEQFF.

The V and J genes are TRBV7-2 and TRBJ2-3; no clear D. Trimming shortened V by 5 bases and J by 5 bases, and 5 bases separated the two germline ends. This CDR3 is 11 amino acids long. Germline V gives CDR1 SGHTA, CDR2 FQGNSA. The CDR3 nucleotides read TGTGCCAGCAGCACCGGAGATACGCAGTATTTT. Translating gives CASSTGDTQYF. Supplemented by reference TRBV7-2 and TRBJ2-3, the full variable domain reads GAGVSQSPSNKVTEKGKDVELRCDPISGHTALYWYRQSLGQGLEFLIYFQGNSAPDKSGLPSDRFSAERTGGSVSTLTIQRTQQEDSAVYLCASSTGDTQYFGPGTRLTVL.

The table lists this clone with a few counts. This chain uses TRBV2 with TRBJ2-3, with D tentatively TRBD2 (5 bases). Germline V lookup: CDR1 SNHLY, CDR2 FYNNEI. The V gene lost 8 bases and the J gene lost 2 bases, with 17 bases spanning the gap. The CDR3 consists of 15 residues. CDR3 bases: TGTGCCAGCGCCTGGAAGGGTCGGGACACAGATACGCAGTATTTT. Its translation: CASAWKGRDTDTQYF. The full variable domain, rest sourced from reference TRBV2 and TRBJ2-3, is EPEVTQTPSHQVTQMGQEVILRCVPISNHLYFYWYRQILGQKVEFLVSFYNNEISEKSEIFDDQFSVERPDGSNFTLKIRSTKLEDSAMYFCASAWKGRDTDTQYFGPGTRLTVL.

This chain joins TRBV7-2 and TRBJ2-1, with D possibly being TRBD1 or TRBD2 (5 bases each). V was clipped by 3 bases and J by 8 bases, with 11 bases between them. This CDR3 is 13 amino acids long. Germline V gene data show CDR1 as SGHTA and CDR2 as FQGNSA. The CDR3 DNA reads as TGTGCCAGCAGCTTTACCGGGGCCGATGAGCAGTTCTTC. Residues: CASSFTGADEQFF.

This chain joins TRBV6-6 and TRBJ2-2; TRBD1 matches at 8 bases. The V gene's germline CDR1 is MNHNY and CDR2 SVGAGI (reference sequence). The CDR3 has 16 amino acids. V dropped 0 bases and J dropped 6; count of bases not matched to a gene: 6. For the CDR3, the DNA is TGTGCCAGCAGTTACTCGTCAGGGGGCGCGTCCGGGGAGCTGTTTTTT. It specifies CASSYSSGGASGELFF.

This clone was observed a single time. The gene calls are TRBV9 and TRBJ1-2, with D perhaps matching TRBD1 (6 bases). The CDR3 consists of 15 residues. Germline V gives CDR1 SGDLS, CDR2 YYNGEE. V lost 3 bases to trimming and J lost 8 bases, with 20 bases between them. The CDR3 nucleotides read TGTGCCAGCAGCGAGGGGGGCTTAGACTCGGCGGGCTACACCTTC. Encoded protein: CASSEGGLDSAGYTF.

The chain has TRBV28 and TRBJ1-2; TRBD1 aligns across 9 bases. CDR3 size: 15 residues. The ends lost 4 bases at V and 1 base at J; junction bases unmatched: 4. The germline V gene encodes CDR1 MDHEN and CDR2 SYDVKM. The DNA of the CDR3 is TGTGCCAGCAGTTACCGGGGACAGGGTAACTATGGCTACACCTTC. Its translation: CASSYRGQGNYGYTF.

The V call is TRBV7-9, the J call TRBJ1-1; TRBD1 matches 9 bases. This CDR3 is 15 amino acids long. The V gene end was trimmed by 6 bases and the J gene end by 11 bases; junction bases not matched to a gene: 16. Germline V lookup: CDR1 SEHNR, CDR2 FQNEAQ (reference sequence). CDR3 sequence: CASSGTGLTQTWAFF. In DNA form, the CDR3 reads TGTGCCAGCAGTGGGACAGGGCTTACTCAGACGTGGGCTTTCTTT.

The CDR3 DNA is TGTGCCAGCAGTTTACCCCTCAGGGGAGGCACGCAGTATTTT. It codes for CASSLPLRGGTQYF. J is TRBJ2-3 and V is TRBV28, with D possibly called TRBD1 or TRBD2 (6 bases each). From germline, CDR1 is MDHEN and CDR2 SYDVKM. V lost 2 bases to trimming and J lost 9 bases, with 15 bases between them. This CDR3 is 14 amino acids long.

V is TRBV18 and J is TRBJ1-1, with D perhaps TRBD1 (5 bases). CDR1 KGHSH and CDR2 LQKENI come from the germline V gene. Trimming removed 8 bases from V and 0 bases from J, with 10 bases in between. The length of the CDR3 is 13 residues. CDR3 region: CASRTGVNTEAFF. The DNA for the CDR3 is TGTGCCAGCCGAACAGGAGTGAACACTGAAGCTTTCTTT.

The V gene is TRBV2, the J gene TRBJ2-7; 9 bases are shared with TRBD1. Germline values: CDR1 SNHLY, CDR2 FYNNEI. The CDR3 loop spans 15 amino acids. Germline trimming cut 5 bases from V and 5 bases from J; bases unmatched to any gene: 10. CDR3 coding DNA: TGTGCCAGCAGTTCAACCGGGACAGGGCACCACGAGCAGTACTTC. It specifies CASSSTGTGHHEQYF.

This chain uses TRBV11-3 with TRBJ1-5; D may be TRBD1 (6 bases). Germline CDR1 is SGHNT and CDR2 is YENEEA. The length of the CDR3 is 15 residues. Trimming left V 3 bases short and J 3 bases short, with 12 bases between. CDR3 bases: TGTGCCAGCAGCTTCCTACAGGGTGCCAATCAGCCCCAGCATTTT. It encodes CASSFLQGANQPQHF.

The V gene is TRBV27, the J gene TRBJ2-3, with 12 bases aligning to TRBD2. Germline values: CDR1 MNHEY, CDR2 SMNVEV (reference sequence). V gave up 4 bases and J gave up 6 bases; unmatched junction bases: 11. There are 17 residues in the CDR3. CDR3 bases: TGTGCCAGCAGTTCCCCAGGACTAGCGGGGCCGCTGGATACGCAGTATTTT. Translated: CASSSPGLAGPLDTQYF.

This clone was seen once. The rearrangement links TRBV28 to TRBJ1-2; possible D gene TRBD1, 6 bases. Trimming took off 1 base at V and 7 bases at J, with 13 bases between the two ends. The V gene's germline CDR1 is MDHEN and CDR2 SYDVKM. This CDR3 is 14 amino acids long. The CDR3 DNA reads as TGTGCCAGCAGTTTATTGATTGCAGGGGTTGGCTACACCTTC. Its translation is CASSLLIAGVGYTF.

The chain is built from TRBV28 and TRBJ2-1; 10 nucleotides align to TRBD2. The CDR3 is 17 amino acids. V trimming: 4 bases; J trimming: 2 bases; junction bases outside the gene matches: 8. Germline-derived CDR1 and CDR2 are MDHEN and SYDVKM. CDR3 nucleotide sequence: TGTGCCAGCAGTTCCCGATCCCTAGCGGGAGCCTACAATGAGCAGTTCTTC. Translated, it gives CASSSRSLAGAYNEQFF.

This rearrangement joins TRBV19 to TRBJ2-2; no reliable D call. Looked up from germline, CDR1 is LNHDA and CDR2 is SQIVND (reference sequence). This CDR3 is 13 amino acids long. The ends were cut back, 5 bases at V and 2 bases at J, with 6 bases in the middle. The CDR3 is CASSQQNTGELFF. The DNA for the CDR3 is TGTGCCAGTAGTCAGCAAAACACCGGGGAGCTGTTTTTT.

This rearrangement joins TRBV3-1 (or the pseudogene TRBV3-2) to TRBJ2-1; the D gene is possibly TRBD2 (5 bases). Germline CDR1 is LGHDT and CDR2 is YNNKEL (reference sequence). CDR3 size: 17 residues. Trimming shortened V by 2 bases and J by 3 bases, and 17 bases separated the two germline ends. Here the CDR3 reads CASSQYPSRDVYNEQFF. CDR3 coding DNA: TGTGCCAGCAGCCAATATCCGAGCCGGGATGTCTACAATGAGCAGTTCTTC.

The chain employs TRBV5-4 and TRBJ2-7; 11 bases match TRBD1. This CDR3 region has 13 residues. After removal of 9 bases from V and 4 bases from J, the junction contained 6 bases not matched to a gene. Looked up from germline, CDR1 is SGHNT and CDR2 is YYREEE (reference sequence). CDR3 protein: CATRDRGKYEQYF. In DNA form, the CDR3 reads TGTGCCACCCGGGACAGGGGGAAATACGAGCAGTACTTC. The full variable domain, its missing parts supplied by reference TRBV5-4 and TRBJ2-7, is ETGVTQSPTHLIKTRGQQVTLRCSSQSGHNTVSWYQQALGQGPQFIFQYYREEENGRGNFPPRFSGLQFPNYSSELNVNALELDDSALYLCATRDRGKYEQYFGPGTRLTVT.

V gene TRBV28 combines with J gene TRBJ2-7, with D unclear. Deletions cut 6 bases from V and 2 bases from J, with 11 bases between. The CDR3 runs to 13 residues. CDR1 is MDHEN and CDR2 is SYDVKM in the germline V gene. This CDR3 is CASRTRRTYEQYF. As DNA, the CDR3 is TGTGCCAGCAGAACCAGGAGAACCTACGAGCAGTACTTC.